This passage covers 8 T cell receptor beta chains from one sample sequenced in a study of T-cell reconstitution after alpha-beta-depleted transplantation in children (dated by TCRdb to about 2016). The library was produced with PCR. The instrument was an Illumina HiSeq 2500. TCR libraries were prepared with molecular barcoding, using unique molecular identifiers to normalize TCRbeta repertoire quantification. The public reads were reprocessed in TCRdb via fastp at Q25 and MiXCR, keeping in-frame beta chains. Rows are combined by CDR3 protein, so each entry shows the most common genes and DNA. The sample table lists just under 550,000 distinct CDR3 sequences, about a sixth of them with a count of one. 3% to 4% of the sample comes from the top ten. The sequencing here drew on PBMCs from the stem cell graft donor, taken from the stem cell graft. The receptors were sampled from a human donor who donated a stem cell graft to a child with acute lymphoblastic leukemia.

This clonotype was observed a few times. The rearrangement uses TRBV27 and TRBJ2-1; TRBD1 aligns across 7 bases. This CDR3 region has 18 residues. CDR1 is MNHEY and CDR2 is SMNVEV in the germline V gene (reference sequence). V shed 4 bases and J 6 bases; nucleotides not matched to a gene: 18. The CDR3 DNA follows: TGTGCCAGCAGTTCCGGGACAGAAGGCTGGGGTCGATCCAATGAGCAGTTCTTC. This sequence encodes CASSSGTEGWGRSNEQFF.

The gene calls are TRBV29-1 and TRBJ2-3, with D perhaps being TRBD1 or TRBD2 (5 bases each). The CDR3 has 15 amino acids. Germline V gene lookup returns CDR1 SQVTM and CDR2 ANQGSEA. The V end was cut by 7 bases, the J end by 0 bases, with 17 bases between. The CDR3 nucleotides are TGCAGCGGACGAACCGGGACCCATAGCACAGATACGCAGTATTTT. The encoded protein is CSGRTGTHSTDTQYF.

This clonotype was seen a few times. CDR3 in DNA: TGTGCCAGCAGCTTAGGGGTAGGAGGGGGCAGAGATCCCCAGCATTTT. Residues: CASSLGVGGGRDPQHF. The chain links TRBV7-9 to TRBJ1-5; 7 nucleotides match TRBD1. V was clipped by 1 base and J by 10 bases; unmatched bases: 13. CDR1 is SEHNR, CDR2 FQNEAQ, per germline (reference sequence). The CDR3 has 16 amino acids. The full variable domain, in which reference TRBV7-9 and TRBJ1-5 provide the parts outside the CDR3, is DTGVSQNPRHKITKRGQNVTFRCDPISEHNRLYWYRQTLGQGPEFLTYFQNEAQLEKSRLLSDRFSAERPKGSFSTLEIQRTEQGDSAMYLCASSLGVGGGRDPQHFGDGTRLSIL.

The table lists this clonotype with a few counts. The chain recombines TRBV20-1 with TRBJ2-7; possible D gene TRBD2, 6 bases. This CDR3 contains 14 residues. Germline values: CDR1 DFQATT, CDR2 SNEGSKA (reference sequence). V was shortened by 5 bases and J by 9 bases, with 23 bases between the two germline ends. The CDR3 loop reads CSAGDWEGVEGQYF. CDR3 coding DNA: TGCAGTGCTGGGGACTGGGAAGGAGTCGAGGGGCAGTACTTC.

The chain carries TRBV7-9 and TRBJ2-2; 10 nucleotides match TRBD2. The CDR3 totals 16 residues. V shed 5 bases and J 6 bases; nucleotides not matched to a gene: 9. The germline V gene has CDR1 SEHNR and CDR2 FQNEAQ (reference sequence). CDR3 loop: CASSPQAGGRSGELFF. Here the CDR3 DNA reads TGTGCCAGCAGCCCGCAAGCGGGAGGGCGATCCGGGGAGCTGTTTTTT.

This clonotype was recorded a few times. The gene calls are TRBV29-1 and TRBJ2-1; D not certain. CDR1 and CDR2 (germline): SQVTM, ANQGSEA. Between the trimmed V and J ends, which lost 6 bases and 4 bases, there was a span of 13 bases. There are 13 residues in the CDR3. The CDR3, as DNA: TGCAGCGTCGTGAGCAGTCTTTACAATGAGCAGTTCTTC. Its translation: CSVVSSLYNEQFF.

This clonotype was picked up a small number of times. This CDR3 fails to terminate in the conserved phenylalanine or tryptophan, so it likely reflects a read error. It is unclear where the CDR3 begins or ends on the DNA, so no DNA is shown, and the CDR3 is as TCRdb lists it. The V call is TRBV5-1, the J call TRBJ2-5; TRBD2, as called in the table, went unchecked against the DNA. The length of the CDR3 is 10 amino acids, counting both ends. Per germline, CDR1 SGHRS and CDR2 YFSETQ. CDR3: CASDPLRPPG.

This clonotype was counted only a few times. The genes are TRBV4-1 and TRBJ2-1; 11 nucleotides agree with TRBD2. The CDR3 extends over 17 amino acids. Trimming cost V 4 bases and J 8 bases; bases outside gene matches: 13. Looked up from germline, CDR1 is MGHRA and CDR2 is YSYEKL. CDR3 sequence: CASSPLLAGGPRDEQFF. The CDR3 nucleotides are TGCGCCAGCAGCCCTCTCTTAGCGGGAGGGCCGCGAGATGAGCAGTTCTTC.